This T cell receptor beta chain was observed in a study of blood T cell repertoires in COVID-19. Background on the study: Samples of COVID-19 (acute and convalescent) were obtained from the United States, Italy and Spain.

Germline V gives CDR1 SQVTM, CDR2 ANQGSEA. The CDR3 is 14 residues long. V was pared by 6 bases and J by 4 bases, with 10 bases of the junction left unmatched. Participants spanned ages about 18 to 90 years and resided in about 24 US areas. Profiled with immunoSEQ multiplex PCR; TCRdb holds only in-frame clones, not every one. The table records some 320,000 clones, more than 75% of them present only once. Specimen: PBMCs or T cells enriched from blood (not recorded which). The TCR was taken from a woman in her twenties or thirties who had recovered from COVID-19. The rearrangement links TRBV29-1 to TRBJ2-7; 9 bases agree with TRBD1. For the CDR3, the DNA is TGCAGCGTAACGCGGACAGGGGTGAGTTACGAGCAGTACTTC. Translating it yields CSVTRTGVSYEQYF.